The 3 T cell receptor beta chains reported below all come from one sample, sequenced in a study of blood T cell repertoires in COVID-19. Produced via immunoSEQ multiplex PCR; TCRdb's table is partial and in-frame only. The sample holds fewer than 150,000 clones, roughly 90% seen once. Input material: peripheral blood. The receptors stem from a man between 65 and 79 years old who had recovered from COVID-19.

The rearrangement joins TRBV9 to TRBJ1-4; the match to TRBD1 covers 8 bases. The CDR3 totals 14 residues. Losses at the gene ends were 2 bases for V and 8 bases for J; bases not matched to a gene: 5. CDR1 and CDR2 from the germline V gene are SGDLS and YYNGEE. CDR3 nucleotides: TGTGCCAGCAGCGTCGACAGGGGTGGAGAAAAACTGTTTTTT. Protein: CASSVDRGGEKLFF.

The chain carries TRBV5-1 and TRBJ2-7; the match to TRBD1 covers 8 bases. CDR3 length equals 14 residues. The V and J ends lost 0 bases and 5 bases, in that order; junction bases with no gene match: 4. The germline gives CDR1 SGHRS, CDR2 YFSETQ. CDR3 DNA sequence: TGCGCCAGCAGCTTGGAACAGGGGGTTGACGAGCAGTACTTC. This gives the protein CASSLEQGVDEQYF.

The CDR3: CASSYNSNTEAFF. The CDR3 DNA reads TGTGCCAGCTCATATAACAGCAACACTGAAGCTTTCTTT. The J gene is TRBJ1-1, the V gene TRBV18; no reliable D call. The CDR3 has 13 amino acids. Deletions cut 5 bases from V and 2 bases from J, with 9 bases between. Per the germline V gene, CDR1 is KGHSH and CDR2 is LQKENI.